This TCR beta chain emerged from a study of blood T cell repertoires in COVID-19. Study background: COVID-19 samples from acute and convalescent phases originated in the United States, Italy and Spain.

Generated by immunoSEQ multiplex PCR, the TCRdb table keeps only in-frame clones and is missing some. The data show 300,000 to 350,000 clones, around 90% seen once. Those who participated ranged in age from roughly 18 to 90 years and resided in about two dozen US areas. Germline lookup yields CDR1 SQVTM and CDR2 ANQGSEA. The CDR3 length is 15 residues. J was trimmed by 2 bases and V by 7 bases; bases with no gene match: 10. This chain connects TRBV29-1 to TRBJ1-1; the match to TRBD1 covers 10 bases. Sequencing was performed on PBMCs or T cells enriched from blood (not recorded which). This TCR came from a young woman with acute COVID-19. The CDR3 DNA sequence: TGCAGCGCCGAAGCCCGACAGGGGGCAAACACTGAAGCTTTCTTT. Protein: CSAEARQGANTEAFF.